This T cell receptor (beta chain) derives from a study of TIL therapy for anti-PD-1-resistant metastatic lung cancer. Study summary: Tumors had a median PD-L1 proportion score of around 6.4%. Findings and caveats of the study: Patients were highly selected, enriched for treatment-naive, never-smoker and oncogene-addicted cases.

As regards this clone: Its matching antigen is unknown.

As to time point: pre-treatment sample, taken before nivolumab and TIL therapy. The libraries were made with immunoSEQ v3. Libraries were sequenced to 2 million to 2.5 million read pairs (survey) or 5-6 million (deep). Data came from immunoSEQ multiplex PCR; TCRdb stores just in-frame clones and leaves some out. The sample contains some 57,000 clones, roughly 87% of which appear only once. This CDR3 spans 18 amino acids. Per germline, CDR1 MGHRA and CDR2 YSYEKL. The V end was cut by 1 base, the J end by 3 bases, with 19 bases between. The sample in question was blood, obtained at baseline. This TCR derives from a person aged 25-85 years with non-small cell lung cancer. The chain uses TRBV4-1 and TRBJ1-5, with D maybe TRBD1 (5 bases). CDR3: CASSQGITAGTSNQPQHF. The CDR3 DNA is TGCGCCAGCAGCCAAGGTATAACGGCAGGGACTTCCAATCAGCCCCAGCATTTT.